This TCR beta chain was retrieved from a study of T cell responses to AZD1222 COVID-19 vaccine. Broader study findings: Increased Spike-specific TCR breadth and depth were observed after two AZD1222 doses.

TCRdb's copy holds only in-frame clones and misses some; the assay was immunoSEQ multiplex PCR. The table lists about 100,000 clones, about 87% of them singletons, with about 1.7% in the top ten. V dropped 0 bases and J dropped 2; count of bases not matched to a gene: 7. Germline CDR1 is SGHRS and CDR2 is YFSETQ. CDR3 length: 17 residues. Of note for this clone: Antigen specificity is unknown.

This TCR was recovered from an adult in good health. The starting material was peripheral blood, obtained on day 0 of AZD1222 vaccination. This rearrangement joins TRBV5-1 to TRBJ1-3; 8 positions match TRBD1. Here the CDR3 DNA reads TGCGCCAGCAGCTTGGTCCTCCAGGGGGCGACTGGAAACACCATATATTTT. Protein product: CASSLVLQGATGNTIYF.